Below, 29 T cell receptor beta chains from the same sample are listed, as sequenced in a study of OX40 agonist ivuxolimab in advanced cancers. Profiled with immunoSEQ multiplex PCR; TCRdb holds only in-frame clones, not every one. The sample records roughly 75,000 clones, 80% to 90% being singletons. This sample comprised CD4+ or CD8+ T cells sorted from blood, obtained in a trial of the OX40 agonist ivuxolimab. The receptors stem from an adult with an advanced solid tumor such as melanoma, head and neck, liver or kidney cancer.

The chain carries TRBV5-1 and TRBJ1-1; D possibly corresponds to TRBD1 (6 bases). V shed 2 bases and J shed 6 bases, with 8 bases lying between them. The V gene's germline CDR1 is SGHRS and CDR2 YFSETQ. This CDR3 has 12 residues. The CDR3 protein is CASSFNRAEAFF. CDR3 nucleotides: TGCGCCAGCAGCTTCAACAGGGCTGAAGCTTTCTTT.

CDR3 sequence reads: CASSMVSGKREKLFF. The DNA for the CDR3 is TGTGCCAGTAGTATGGTTTCGGGGAAGAGGGAAAAACTGTTTTTT. The chain couples TRBV19 to TRBJ1-4; D ambiguous. The CDR3 length is 15 residues. Germline V gene lookup returns CDR1 LNHDA and CDR2 SQIVND (reference sequence). V was pared by 3 bases and J by 8 bases, with 16 bases between. Based on the CDR3 plus reference TRBV19 and TRBJ1-4, the full variable domain is DGGITQSPKYLFRKEGQNVTLSCEQNLNHDAMYWYRQDPGQGLRLIYYSQIVNDFQKGDIAEGYSVSREKKESFPLTVTSAQKNPTAFYLCASSMVSGKREKLFFGSGTQLSVL.

The rearrangement uses TRBV19 and TRBJ2-1; 7 nucleotides agree with TRBD1. The ends lost 8 bases at V and 0 bases at J; junction bases unmatched: 10. Germline loops: CDR1 LNHDA, CDR2 SQIVND (reference sequence). CDR3 length equals 16 residues. The CDR3 protein is CASSLDGTVSYNEQFF. In DNA form, the CDR3 reads TGTGCCAGTTCCCTGGATGGGACAGTCTCCTACAATGAGCAGTTCTTC.

The rearrangement joins TRBV27 to TRBJ1-5; the D is unclear. The CDR3 runs 13 residues. CDR1 and CDR2 from the germline V gene are MNHEY and SMNVEV (reference sequence). Deletions cut 3 bases from V and 1 base from J, with 4 bases between. The CDR3: CASSFSSNQPQHF. The CDR3 DNA reads TGTGCCAGCAGTTTTAGCAGCAATCAGCCCCAGCATTTT.

This sequence joins TRBV19 and TRBJ2-1; TRBD1 is a possible D gene (5 bases). V lost 2 bases and J 8 bases, leaving 10 bases between the germline ends. Germline CDR1 LNHDA, CDR2 SQIVND (reference sequence). The CDR3 runs 13 residues. The CDR3, as DNA: TGTGCCAGTAGTATATGGGGCTCGGATGAGCAGTTCTTC. As protein: CASSIWGSDEQFF.

The chain has TRBV13 and TRBJ1-2; D gene ambiguous. The V gene lost 5 bases and the J gene lost 2 bases, with 18 bases spanning the gap. Per the germline V gene, CDR1 is PRHDT and CDR2 is FYEKMQ (reference sequence). The CDR3 is 16 residues long. The CDR3 reads CASSPRTSQPNYGYTF. The CDR3 DNA reads TGTGCCAGCAGCCCTCGCACGTCCCAACCGAACTATGGCTACACCTTC.

This clone is a singleton in its sample. The chain couples TRBV2 to TRBJ1-2; maybe TRBD1 (6 bases). The V gene lost 2 bases and the J gene lost 4 bases, with 14 bases spanning the gap. The CDR3 consists of 15 residues. Germline V CDR1 and CDR2: SNHLY, FYNNEI. The CDR3 sequence is CASSEPGRGPYGYTF. For the CDR3, the DNA is TGTGCCAGCAGTGAACCAGGCAGGGGACCCTATGGCTACACCTTC.

A note on this clone: Relative to the germline gene, one junction end is altered; a read error may explain this. The chain is built from TRBV7-9 and TRBJ2-1; 7 positions agree with TRBD1. Germline V CDR1 and CDR2: SEHNR, FQNEAQ (reference sequence). This CDR3 is built from 15 residues. CDR3 DNA: TGTGCCAGCAGCCTAGCTACAGGGGCCTACAATGAGCAGTTCTTC. The encoded protein is CASSLATGAYNEQFF.

The chain combines TRBV7-6 with TRBJ2-1; maybe TRBD2 (5 bases). CDR3 size: 15 residues. CDR1 is SGHVS, CDR2 FNYEAQ, per germline. V was pared by 3 bases and J by 3 bases, with 12 bases between. CDR3 residues: CASSLTGFGYNEQFF. CDR3 bases: TGTGCCAGCAGCTTGACGGGGTTTGGCTACAATGAGCAGTTCTTC.

V gene TRBV4-3 combines with J gene TRBJ2-7; 10 positions match TRBD2. Germline V lookup: CDR1 LGHNA, CDR2 YSLEER. CDR3 length: 15 amino acids. With V trimmed by 4 bases and J by 3 bases, 6 bases remained unmatched. CDR3 sequence (DNA): TGCGCCAGCAGCCCAAGCGGGGGGGCGGTCTACGAGCAGTACTTC. This sequence encodes CASSPSGGAVYEQYF.

The V gene is TRBV19, the J gene TRBJ1-5; D is unclear. CDR3 size: 11 residues. V shed 5 bases and J shed 10 bases, with 9 bases lying between them. The germline V gene encodes CDR1 LNHDA and CDR2 SQIVND (reference sequence). Here the CDR3 DNA reads TGTGCCAGTAGTGACCAAAAACCCCAGCATTTT. Amino acid sequence: CASSDQKPQHF.

The CDR3 sequence is CASAAGIAGELFF. The CDR3 DNA is TGTGCCAGCGCCGCGGGGATCGCCGGGGAGCTGTTTTTT. The chain couples TRBV9 to TRBJ2-2; D may be TRBD2 (6 bases). Germline loops: CDR1 SGDLS, CDR2 YYNGEE. V dropped 7 bases and J dropped 6 bases, with 13 bases sitting between them. There are 13 residues in the CDR3.

The chain has TRBV7-9 and TRBJ1-5, with 9 nucleotides matching TRBD1. Germline V lookup: CDR1 SEHNR, CDR2 FQNEAQ (reference sequence). The CDR3 loop spans 14 amino acids. V shed 5 bases, J shed 7 bases, and the junction held 6 bases outside the gene matches. The CDR3 nucleotides read TGTGCCAGCAGCGAAAGGACAGGGGAGCAGCCCCAGCATTTT. Its protein is CASSERTGEQPQHF. The full variable domain, completed using reference TRBV7-9 and TRBJ1-5, is DTGVSQNPRHKITKRGQNVTFRCDPISEHNRLYWYRQTLGQGPEFLTYFQNEAQLEKSRLLSDRFSAERPKGSFSTLEIQRTEQGDSAMYLCASSERTGEQPQHFGDGTRLSIL.

The J gene is TRBJ2-7, the V gene TRBV5-4; D is ambiguous. Trimming left V 1 base short and J 0 bases short, with 8 bases between. CDR3 length: 14 amino acids. Germline V gives CDR1 SGHNT, CDR2 YYREEE (reference sequence). CDR3 amino acids: CASSLSTNSYEQYF. CDR3 coding DNA: TGTGCCAGCAGCTTGTCAACCAACTCCTACGAGCAGTACTTC.

The chain employs TRBV11-2 and TRBJ1-5; a weak D match, TRBD1 (6 bases). The CDR3 extends over 15 amino acids. V lost 0 bases, J lost 3 bases, and 9 bases lay in between. Germline values: CDR1 SGHAT, CDR2 FQNNGV. CDR3: CASSLEGGLNQPQHF. In DNA, the CDR3 is TGTGCCAGCAGCTTAGAGGGGGGGCTCAATCAGCCCCAGCATTTT.

CDR3 in DNA: TGTGCCAGCAGTCCCGGAGAGGGAAGTGAAAAACTGTTTTTT. This gives the protein CASSPGEGSEKLFF. The chain has TRBV5-4 and TRBJ1-4; unclear D gene. Trimming took 5 bases from V and 7 from J, leaving 15 bases between them. Per germline, CDR1 SGHNT and CDR2 YYREEE (reference sequence). This CDR3 region has 14 residues. Using reference TRBV5-4 and TRBJ1-4 for the parts outside the CDR3, the full variable domain is ETGVTQSPTHLIKTRGQQVTLRCSSQSGHNTVSWYQQALGQGPQFIFQYYREEENGRGNFPPRFSGLQFPNYSSELNVNALELDDSALYLCASSPGEGSEKLFFGSGTQLSVL.

This rearrangement joins TRBV10-3 to TRBJ2-2; 10 bases align to TRBD2. The CDR3 runs 17 residues. The V gene end was trimmed by 4 bases and the J gene end by 1 base; junction bases not matched to a gene: 6. CDR1 is ENHRY and CDR2 is SYGVKD in the germline V gene. CDR3 residues: CAISGQAGGMNTGELFF. The CDR3 DNA follows: TGTGCCATCAGTGGGCAAGCGGGGGGGATGAACACCGGGGAGCTGTTTTTT.

The gene calls are TRBV10-2 and TRBJ1-1; 7 positions agree with TRBD1. The CDR3 spans 12 residues. J gave up 3 bases and V 10 bases, and 5 bases lay outside the gene matches. Germline V CDR1 and CDR2: WSHSY, SAAADI. CDR3 DNA sequence: TGCGCCACGGGCACAGGGGACACTGAAGCTTTCTTT. It codes for CATGTGDTEAFF.

The chain uses TRBV27 and TRBJ2-7, with 9 bases identical to TRBD1. The CDR3 contains 14 residues. CDR1 and CDR2 from the germline V gene are MNHEY and SMNVEV (reference sequence). With 3 bases clipped from V and 1 base from J, the junction kept 1 base outside the gene matches. This CDR3 reads CASSFGQGSYEQYF. CDR3 in DNA: TGTGCCAGCAGTTTCGGACAGGGGTCCTACGAGCAGTACTTC.

V usage is TRBV13 and J usage is TRBJ2-1; no clear D. The CDR3 is made up of 13 amino acids. Trimming removed 2 bases from V and 5 bases from J, with 7 bases in between. Germline assignment: CDR1 PRHDT and CDR2 FYEKMQ (reference sequence). CDR3 DNA sequence: TGTGCCAGCAGCTTAAATGTGGACAATGAGCAGTTCTTC. Its protein product is CASSLNVDNEQFF.

The V gene is TRBV19, the J gene TRBJ2-3; D is possibly TRBD2 (5 bases). The germline V gene encodes CDR1 LNHDA and CDR2 SQIVND (reference sequence). The CDR3 length is 15 residues. Between the trimmed V and J ends, which lost 7 bases and 2 bases, there was a span of 16 bases. CDR3 protein: CASMVSGGLTDTQYF. The CDR3 region has the DNA TGTGCCAGTATGGTAAGCGGAGGCCTCACAGATACGCAGTATTTT. The variable domain in full, completed from reference TRBV19 and TRBJ2-3, reads DGGITQSPKYLFRKEGQNVTLSCEQNLNHDAMYWYRQDPGQGLRLIYYSQIVNDFQKGDIAEGYSVSREKKESFPLTVTSAQKNPTAFYLCASMVSGGLTDTQYFGPGTRLTVL.

The CDR3 loop is CASSLGTGPGEQYF. The CDR3 DNA follows: TGTGCCAGCAGCTTGGGGACAGGCCCCGGCGAGCAGTACTTC. The V call is TRBV5-8, the J call TRBJ2-7; 7 bases map to TRBD1. The germline gives CDR1 SGHTS, CDR2 YDEGEE. Trimming took 0 bases from V and 6 from J; bases not matched to a gene: 6. CDR3 length equals 14 residues. Looking up the rest from reference TRBV5-8 and TRBJ2-7 gives the full variable domain: EAGVTQSPTHLIKTRGQQATLRCSPISGHTSVYWYQQALGLGLQFLLWYDEGEERNRGNFPPRFSGRQFPNYSSELNVNALELEDSALYLCASSLGTGPGEQYFGPGTRLTVT.

The chain links TRBV7-9 to TRBJ2-7; either TRBD1 or TRBD2 may fit D (5 bases each). Trimming removed 6 bases at V and 3 bases at J, with 18 bases between. The CDR3 is made up of 15 amino acids. Germline lookup yields CDR1 SEHNR and CDR2 FQNEAQ (reference sequence). The CDR3 nucleotides read TGTGCCAGCAGTCCCGGGGATGGTGACAGCTACGAGCAGTACTTC. Translated, it gives CASSPGDGDSYEQYF.

This rearrangement joins TRBV27 to TRBJ2-2; D unresolved. There are 16 residues in the CDR3. The germline CDR1 and CDR2 sequences are MNHEY and SMNVEV (reference sequence). The V gene lost 5 bases and the J gene lost 3 bases, with 16 bases spanning the gap. This CDR3 reads CASSQYQIRDTGELFF. Written as DNA, the CDR3 is TGTGCCAGCAGTCAGTACCAGATAAGGGACACCGGGGAGCTGTTTTTT.

The V gene is TRBV5-6, the J gene TRBJ2-3; maybe TRBD1 (6 bases). Per the germline V gene, CDR1 is SGHDT and CDR2 is YYEEEE. V dropped 3 bases and J dropped 2 bases, with 13 bases sitting between them. This CDR3 has 15 amino acids. The CDR3 loop is CASSSSGENTDTQYF. For the CDR3, the DNA is TGTGCCAGCAGCTCATCAGGGGAGAACACAGATACGCAGTATTTT. The whole variable domain, remainder taken from reference TRBV5-6 and TRBJ2-3, is DAGVTQSPTHLIKTRGQQVTLRCSPKSGHDTVSWYQQALGQGPQFIFQYYEEEERQRGNFPDRFSGHQFPNYSSELNVNALLLGDSALYLCASSSSGENTDTQYFGPGTRLTVL.

This chain links TRBV2 with TRBJ2-1; TRBD2 aligns across 7 bases. There are 11 residues in the CDR3. CDR1 is SNHLY, CDR2 FYNNEI, per germline. The CDR3 loop is CGEGTGNEQFF. In DNA, the CDR3 is TGTGGGGAGGGAACGGGTAATGAGCAGTTCTTC.

The genes are TRBV28 and TRBJ1-4; a possible D gene is TRBD1 (6 bases). This CDR3 is built from 17 residues. V was pared by 6 bases and J by 0 bases, with 17 bases between. The germline CDR1 and CDR2 sequences are MDHEN and SYDVKM. CDR3 amino acids: CASRGGGSFATNEKLFF. In DNA, the CDR3 is TGTGCCAGCAGAGGGGGGGGCAGCTTTGCAACTAATGAAAAACTGTTTTTT.

The chain combines TRBV29-1 with TRBJ2-1, with 14 nucleotides matching TRBD2. The germline V gene has CDR1 SQVTM and CDR2 ANQGSEA. This CDR3 is built from 17 residues. V was clipped by 5 bases and J by 6 bases; unmatched bases: 12. The CDR3 DNA sequence: TGCAGCGTTCGGACTAGCGGGGGGCCGGGTATCGTCAATGAGCAGTTCTTC. This translates into CSVRTSGGPGIVNEQFF.

The chain is built from TRBV7-3 and TRBJ2-1, with 10 nucleotides matching TRBD2. The CDR3 sequence is 17 residues long. Germline V gene data show CDR1 as SGHTA and CDR2 as FQGTGA. V lost 2 bases and J lost 6; bases outside the gene matches: 10. DNA for the CDR3: TGTGCCAGCAGCTTATTTCCTAGCGGGAGAAAAGGCAATGAGCAGTTCTTC. It encodes CASSLFPSGRKGNEQFF.